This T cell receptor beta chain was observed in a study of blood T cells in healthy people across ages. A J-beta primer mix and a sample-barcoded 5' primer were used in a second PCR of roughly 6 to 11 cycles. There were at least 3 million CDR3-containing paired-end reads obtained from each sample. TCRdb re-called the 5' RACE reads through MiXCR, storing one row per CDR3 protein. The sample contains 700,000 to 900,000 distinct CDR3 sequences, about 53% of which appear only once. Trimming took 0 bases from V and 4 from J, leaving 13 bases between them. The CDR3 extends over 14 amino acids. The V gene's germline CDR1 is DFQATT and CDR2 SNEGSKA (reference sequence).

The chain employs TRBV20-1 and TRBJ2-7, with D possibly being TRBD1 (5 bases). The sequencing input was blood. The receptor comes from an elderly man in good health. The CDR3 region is CSARDSRTHYEQYF. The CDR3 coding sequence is TGCAGTGCTAGAGATTCTCGGACACATTACGAGCAGTACTTC.